This T cell receptor (beta chain) was recovered during a study of blood T cell repertoires in COVID-19. Germline V gene data show CDR1 as LNHDA and CDR2 as SQIVND (reference sequence). The V and J ends lost 1 base and 7 bases respectively, with 10 bases between them. This CDR3 region has 13 residues. Method: immunoSEQ multiplex PCR; TCRdb's copy keeps in-frame clones and lacks some. The sample yields 200,000 or so clones, around 84% seen once. J is TRBJ1-2 and V is TRBV19; D unresolved. This clonotype was obtained from a woman older than 75 with COVID-19, enrolled during active disease. Material for sequencing was peripheral blood. CDR3 loop: CASSIVAAGGYTF. The CDR3 DNA reads as TGTGCCAGTAGTATAGTAGCAGCCGGTGGCTACACCTTC.